A single sample is the source of the 29 T cell receptor beta chains below, sequenced in a study of identical twins. In TCRdb, the 5' RACE reads were re-called with MiXCR into one record per CDR3 protein. Counted here are around 370,000 distinct CDR3 sequences, roughly 9% occurring once; the ten biggest clones make up about 9.1%. Sequencing used naive T cells sorted from blood. The receptors shown here come from a woman between 45 and 65 years old in good health.

This clonotype was detected many times. The chain links TRBV5-1 to TRBJ2-3, with D possibly matching TRBD1 (5 bases). The length of the CDR3 is 14 residues. V was trimmed by 3 bases and J by 2 bases, leaving 10 bases between them. Germline V gene data show CDR1 as SGHRS and CDR2 as YFSETQ. The CDR3 reads CASSSDRVTDTQYF. The DNA for the CDR3 is TGCGCCAGCAGCTCCGACAGAGTCACAGATACGCAGTATTTT.

The chain combines TRBV30 with TRBJ2-5; D is unresolved. The CDR3 loop spans 11 amino acids. Germline V CDR1 and CDR2: GTSNPN, SVGIG (reference sequence). V was trimmed by 2 bases and J by 1 base, leaving 2 bases between them. The CDR3 region has the DNA TGTGCCTGGAGTAGCCAAGAGACCCAGTACTTC. Its translation: CAWSSQETQYF.

This clonotype was picked up a small number of times. V usage is TRBV4-2 and J usage is TRBJ2-7; D is unresolved. CDR1 LGHNA and CDR2 YNFKEQ come from the germline V gene. The CDR3 runs 14 residues. The V gene lost 0 bases and the J gene lost 0 bases, with 6 bases spanning the gap. This CDR3 reads CASSQDQVSYEQYF. CDR3 nucleotides: TGTGCCAGCAGCCAAGATCAGGTCTCCTACGAGCAGTACTTC.

The V gene is TRBV19, the J gene TRBJ2-4, with TRBD1 as a possible D gene (5 bases). Trimming left V 3 bases short and J 7 bases short, with 13 bases between. Germline assignment: CDR1 LNHDA and CDR2 SQIVND (reference sequence). The CDR3 loop spans 14 amino acids. In nucleotides, the CDR3 is TGTGCCAGTAGTATCCCGGACATGCGGAACATTCAGTACTTC. Amino acids: CASSIPDMRNIQYF.

J is TRBJ1-5 and V is TRBV10-3, with D maybe TRBD1 (5 bases). Germline V CDR1 and CDR2: ENHRY, SYGVKD. The CDR3 extends over 16 amino acids. V lost 3 bases to trimming and J lost 3 bases, with 15 bases between them. The chain's CDR3 is CAISDASPGTNQPQHF. CDR3 nucleotide sequence: TGTGCCATCAGTGATGCCTCGCCGGGGACCAATCAGCCCCAGCATTTT.

This clonotype was seen many times. The rearrangement joins TRBV11-2 to TRBJ2-2; D possibly corresponds to TRBD1 (6 bases). V was clipped by 5 bases and J by 4 bases, with 20 bases between them. The germline gives CDR1 SGHAT, CDR2 FQNNGV. The CDR3 is 17 residues long. In nucleotides, the CDR3 is TGTGCCAGCAGCGTCCAGGGGCGCAGGAAGGGCACCGGGGAGCTGTTTTTT. Residues: CASSVQGRRKGTGELFF.

This clonotype was picked up a small number of times. This sequence joins TRBV10-3 and TRBJ2-2; 10 nucleotides line up with TRBD2. This CDR3 is 16 amino acids long. Germline V gene lookup returns CDR1 ENHRY and CDR2 SYGVKD. J lost 1 base, V lost 3 bases, and 2 bases had no gene match. The CDR3 coding sequence is TGTGCCATCAGTGAACTAGCGGGGATGAACACCGGGGAGCTGTTTTTT. Translating it yields CAISELAGMNTGELFF.

The chain uses TRBV20-1 and TRBJ2-7; the match to TRBD1 covers 10 bases. CDR3 length: 14 amino acids. Germline CDR1 and CDR2: DFQATT and SNEGSKA (reference sequence). The V gene end was trimmed by 5 bases and the J gene end by 1 base; junction bases not matched to a gene: 5. CDR3 nucleotide sequence: TGCAGTGCTGTGGACAGGGGGGTTTCCTACGAGCAGTACTTC. This translates into CSAVDRGVSYEQYF.

This clonotype came up a few times. This chain joins TRBV7-8 and TRBJ1-4; unclear D gene. The V end was cut by 0 bases, the J end by 0 bases, with 5 bases between. In germline, CDR1 is SGHVS, CDR2 FQNEAQ. The CDR3 sequence is 15 residues long. The CDR3 coding sequence is TGTGCCAGCAGCTTAGCGCCGGCAACTAATGAAAAACTGTTTTTT. Translating it yields CASSLAPATNEKLFF.

V gene TRBV9 combines with J gene TRBJ2-5; TRBD1 agrees at 9 bases. CDR3 length: 14 amino acids. The V gene end was trimmed by 0 bases and the J gene end by 5 bases; junction bases not matched to a gene: 2. Looked up from germline, CDR1 is SGDLS and CDR2 is YYNGEE. The CDR3 here is CASSVGTGVETQYF. CDR3 nucleotide sequence: TGTGCCAGCAGCGTAGGGACAGGGGTGGAGACCCAGTACTTC.

This clonotype was recorded a few times. V usage is TRBV14 and J usage is TRBJ2-1; D is unresolved. The V end was cut by 0 bases, the J end by 12 bases, with 12 bases between. The CDR3 is made up of 13 amino acids. Germline V CDR1 and CDR2: SGHDN, FVKESK. CDR3 protein: CASSQDLSGLQFF. The DNA of the CDR3 is TGTGCCAGCAGCCAAGATCTGTCGGGTTTGCAGTTCTTC. The whole variable domain, filled in from reference TRBV14 and TRBJ2-1, reads EAGVTQFPSHSVIEKGQTVTLRCDPISGHDNLYWYRRVMGKEIKFLLHFVKESKQDESGMPNNRFLAERTGGTYSTLKVQPAELEDSGVYFCASSQDLSGLQFFGPGTRLTVL.

This clonotype was recorded a few times. The chain employs TRBV4-1 and TRBJ2-3, with TRBD2 matching 9 bases. This CDR3 spans 16 amino acids. Germline assignment: CDR1 MGHRA and CDR2 YSYEKL. The junction had 7 bases not matched to a gene; V was cut back by 3 bases and J by 3 bases. CDR3 DNA sequence: TGCGCCAGCAGCCACTTGGCTAGCGGGACGACAGATACGCAGTATTTT. It codes for CASSHLASGTTDTQYF.

In this sample, this clonotype turned up a few times. The CDR3 sequence is CASSKAGTYSYEQYV. Written as DNA, the CDR3 is TGCGCCAGCAGCAAAGCTGGGACATACTCTTACGAGCAGTACGTC. This chain links TRBV5-1 with TRBJ2-7, with D perhaps TRBD1 (6 bases). Looked up from germline, CDR1 is SGHRS and CDR2 is YFSETQ. Trimming took off 4 bases at V and 4 bases at J, with 18 bases between the two ends. The CDR3 is 15 residues long.

This clonotype came up a few times. The V gene is TRBV20-1, the J gene TRBJ2-7; 8 nucleotides match TRBD1. The CDR3 consists of 16 residues. In germline, CDR1 is DFQATT, CDR2 SNEGSKA (reference sequence). J lost 3 bases, V lost 6 bases, and 16 bases had no gene match. The CDR3 reads CSASKQAPQGVYEQYF. CDR3 in DNA: TGCAGTGCAAGCAAACAAGCCCCACAGGGGGTCTACGAGCAGTACTTC.

This clonotype has only a few counts. This chain uses TRBV24-1 with TRBJ2-5; D remains ambiguous. The CDR3 length is 14 residues. Germline V CDR1 and CDR2: KGHDR, SFDVKD. Trimming left V 3 bases short and J 6 bases short, with 13 bases between. The CDR3 DNA follows: TGTGCCACCAGTGATGCTACAAAGCCTAAGACCCAGTACTTC. The encoded protein is CATSDATKPKTQYF.

This clonotype occurred many times. The V call is TRBV29-1, the J call TRBJ2-5, with a possible D match to TRBD2 (5 bases). V was cut by 6 bases and J by 1 base, with 18 bases left in between. Germline assignment: CDR1 SQVTM and CDR2 ANQGSEA. The CDR3 totals 15 residues. Written as DNA, the CDR3 is TGCAGCGTCCCCTTTTCGGGATCCCCCCAAGAGACCCAGTACTTC. This encodes CSVPFSGSPQETQYF.

In its sample, this clonotype was seen a few times. The rearrangement uses TRBV4-1 and TRBJ2-1; 8 nucleotides agree with TRBD2. The CDR3 contains 15 residues. V lost 2 bases to trimming and J lost 3 bases; unmatched junction nucleotides: 3. Germline assignment: CDR1 MGHRA and CDR2 YSYEKL. CDR3 nucleotides: TGCGCCAGCAGCCAAATAGCGGGGTACTACAATGAGCAGTTCTTC. It codes for CASSQIAGYYNEQFF.

V and J are TRBV9 and TRBJ2-2; no reliable D call. CDR1 is SGDLS and CDR2 is YYNGEE in the germline V gene. V was cut by 4 bases and J by 6 bases, with 10 bases left in between. The CDR3 length is 13 residues. Here the CDR3 reads CASSLDGPGELFF. CDR3 bases: TGTGCCAGCAGCCTGGACGGACCCGGGGAGCTGTTTTTT.

In its sample, this clonotype was seen a few times. V gene TRBV12-3 or TRBV12-4 combines with J gene TRBJ1-1; D not resolved. The CDR3 length is 13 residues. V dropped 5 bases and J dropped 6 bases, with 13 bases sitting between them. The CDR3 nucleotides read TGTGCCAGCAGTAAAATACCGGCCCCTGAAGCTTTCTTT. Its protein product is CASSKIPAPEAFF.

This clonotype came up a few times. The J gene is TRBJ2-6, the V gene TRBV18, with 11 bases lining up with TRBD1. The CDR3 has 17 residues. Per germline, CDR1 KGHSH and CDR2 LQKENI. J lost 3 bases, V lost 6 bases, and 7 bases had no gene match. The CDR3 protein is CASSHLDRGRGANVLTF. Here the CDR3 DNA reads TGTGCCAGCTCTCACCTGGACAGGGGGCGTGGGGCCAACGTCCTGACTTTC. Based on the CDR3 plus reference TRBV18 and TRBJ2-6, the full variable domain is NAGVMQNPRHLVRRRGQEARLRCSPMKGHSHVYWYRQLPEEGLKFMVYLQKENIIDESGMPKERFSAEFPKEGPSILRIQQVVRGDSAAYFCASSHLDRGRGANVLTFGAGSRLTVL.

As to this clonotype: This could be a read error, since a much larger clone is one nucleotide away. V gene TRBV29-1 combines with J gene TRBJ2-5; D gene ambiguous. The CDR3 extends over 13 amino acids. Trimming removed 8 bases at V and 4 bases at J, with 17 bases between. The germline gives CDR1 SQVTM, CDR2 ANQGSEA. This chain's CDR3 is CSTETAQAETQYF. The CDR3 DNA reads TGCAGCACCGAAACAGCGCAGGCAGAGACCCAGTACTTC.

This clonotype was observed at least ten times. The genes are TRBV5-1 and TRBJ2-3; perhaps TRBD2 as D (5 bases). The ends were cut back, 2 bases at V and 0 bases at J, with 7 bases in the middle. The CDR3 has 14 residues. Per the germline V gene, CDR1 is SGHRS and CDR2 is YFSETQ. Here the CDR3 reads CASSFRTSTDTQYF. The CDR3 DNA follows: TGCGCCAGCAGCTTTAGGACTAGCACAGATACGCAGTATTTT.

The table lists this clonotype with many counts. The rearrangement uses TRBV5-5 and TRBJ2-1; the D gene is possibly TRBD1 (6 bases). Trimming took 3 bases from V and 1 from J, leaving 14 bases between them. From germline, CDR1 is SGHKS and CDR2 YYEKEE (reference sequence). The CDR3 length is 16 residues. CDR3 protein: CASSSKGQTSYNEQFF. The DNA for the CDR3 is TGTGCCAGCAGCTCCAAAGGACAGACATCCTACAATGAGCAGTTCTTC.

The chain links TRBV20-1 to TRBJ2-1; TRBD2 matches 9 bases. CDR1 is DFQATT, CDR2 SNEGSKA, per germline (reference sequence). This CDR3 has 15 amino acids. V lost 5 bases to trimming and J lost 0 bases; unmatched junction nucleotides: 5. The chain's CDR3 is CSAPGLASSYNEQFF. In DNA form, the CDR3 reads TGCAGTGCTCCCGGACTAGCGAGCTCCTACAATGAGCAGTTCTTC.

This clonotype showed up many times. The V call is TRBV12-3 or TRBV12-4, the J call TRBJ2-1; 11 nucleotides align to TRBD2. V was pared by 6 bases and J by 6 bases, with 10 bases of the junction left unmatched. CDR3 length equals 16 residues. CDR3 sequence: CASSLLAGGLGNEQFF. CDR3 bases: TGTGCCAGCAGCCTTTTAGCGGGAGGGCTGGGCAATGAGCAGTTCTTC.

Written as DNA, the CDR3 is TGCAGTGCTAGAGTAGACGGCTACTCCTACGAGCAGTACTTC. Protein: CSARVDGYSYEQYF. The rearrangement uses TRBV20-1 and TRBJ2-7; no reliable D call. The CDR3 runs 14 residues. In germline, CDR1 is DFQATT, CDR2 SNEGSKA (reference sequence). Trimming cost V 1 base and J 0 bases, with 10 bases left between them.

The V and J genes are TRBV29-1 and TRBJ2-5, with 7 bases that match TRBD1. The CDR3 length is 15 residues. J gave up 2 bases and V 6 bases, and 12 bases lay outside the gene matches. CDR1 SQVTM and CDR2 ANQGSEA come from the germline V gene. For the CDR3, the DNA is TGCAGCGTGGCCGAGGGGGCGGCAATACAAGAGACCCAGTACTTC. Residues: CSVAEGAAIQETQYF.

This clonotype was observed many times. The chain recombines TRBV5-1 with TRBJ2-5; D remains unclear. Germline V gene data show CDR1 as SGHRS and CDR2 as YFSETQ. Trimming shortened V by 0 bases and J by 5 bases, and 11 bases separated the two germline ends. The CDR3 is 14 amino acids. The CDR3 protein is CASSLAGALETQYF. The CDR3 DNA sequence: TGCGCCAGCAGCTTGGCCGGAGCTCTGGAGACCCAGTACTTC.

The CDR3 DNA reads TGCGCCAGCAGTGATGCGGGGGTCTTAAGCAATCAGCCCCAGCATTTT. Encoded protein: CASSDAGVLSNQPQHF. The genes are TRBV10-2 and TRBJ1-5; a possible D gene is TRBD1 (5 bases). Germline V lookup: CDR1 WSHSY, CDR2 SAAADI. Trimming cost V 3 bases and J 1 base, with 13 bases left between them. The CDR3 runs to 16 residues.